Below, 16 T cell receptor beta chains from the same sample are listed, as sequenced in a study of neurological immune-mediated disorders. From the 5' RACE reads, TCRdb called clonotypes with MiXCR, one entry per CDR3 protein. The table lists roughly 89,000 distinct CDR3 sequences, around 2.6% of them singletons, with roughly 1.2% in the top ten. What was sequenced was PBMCs. Source of these receptors: a woman aged 30 to 39 with multiple sclerosis.

This clonotype appeared many times. V is TRBV5-1 and J is TRBJ2-3; TRBD2 aligns across 12 bases. The V gene's germline CDR1 is SGHRS and CDR2 YFSETQ. The CDR3 has 17 amino acids. V gave up 2 bases and J gave up 2 bases; unmatched junction bases: 6. CDR3 in DNA: TGCGCCAGCAGCTTAGGACTAGCGGGACCACTCACAGATACGCAGTATTTT. Translation gives CASSLGLAGPLTDTQYF.

This clonotype was found many times. The chain carries TRBV12-3 or TRBV12-4 and TRBJ1-1, with D tentatively TRBD1 (6 bases). The germline V and J ends were trimmed by 1 base and 0 bases, with 6 bases remaining between them. There are 14 residues in the CDR3. DNA for the CDR3: TGTGCCAGCAGTTTAGAGGGGGTGAACACTGAAGCTTTCTTT. Translation gives CASSLEGVNTEAFF.

This clonotype showed up many times. The chain is built from TRBV6-2 or TRBV6-3 and TRBJ2-7; D perhaps matches TRBD1 (6 bases). V lost 8 bases, J lost 3 bases, and 14 bases lay in between. This CDR3 comprises 13 residues. The germline V gene encodes CDR1 MNHEY and CDR2 SVGEGT. The CDR3 DNA sequence: TGTGCCAGCGTCCGGGACACATACTACGAGCAGTACTTC. It is translated as CASVRDTYYEQYF.

The sample holds many counts of this clonotype. The gene calls are TRBV5-5 and TRBJ2-2; D call uncertain. Per the germline V gene, CDR1 is SGHKS and CDR2 is YYEKEE (reference sequence). This CDR3 is built from 12 residues. Trimming removed 4 bases at V and 6 bases at J, with 7 bases between. The CDR3 DNA follows: TGTGCCAGCAGCCCCCCCCCCGGGGAGCTGTTTTTT. Encoded protein: CASSPPPGELFF.

This clonotype has at least ten counts. The rearrangement uses TRBV14 and TRBJ2-2; the D is unclear. V lost 6 bases and J lost 3, with 11 bases in between. This CDR3 is built from 14 residues. CDR1 is SGHDN, CDR2 FVKESK, per germline. The CDR3 spells CASSRQGYTGELFF. CDR3 in DNA: TGTGCCAGCAGTCGGCAAGGCTACACCGGGGAGCTGTTTTTT.

The table lists this clonotype with many counts. The chain joins TRBV2 to TRBJ2-7, with unresolved D. V was clipped by 5 bases and J by 0 bases, with 14 bases between them. The germline V gene encodes CDR1 SNHLY and CDR2 FYNNEI. The CDR3 has 15 amino acids. Here the CDR3 DNA reads TGTGCCAGCAGTCAGAACAGTTGGAGCTCCTACGAGCAGTACTTC. Residues: CASSQNSWSSYEQYF.

This clonotype was found many times. This chain's CDR3 is CASRPGEGTYNEQFF. CDR3 sequence (DNA): TGCGCCAGCAGGCCGGGGGAGGGAACCTACAATGAGCAGTTCTTC. The chain links TRBV5-1 to TRBJ2-1; 7 nucleotides align to TRBD2. The CDR3 spans 15 residues. The germline V gene encodes CDR1 SGHRS and CDR2 YFSETQ. With V trimmed by 5 bases and J by 2 bases, 7 bases remained unmatched.

This clonotype was detected many times. V gene TRBV10-3 combines with J gene TRBJ1-4, with 8 bases matching TRBD1. From germline, CDR1 is ENHRY and CDR2 SYGVKD. J was trimmed by 8 bases and V by 6 bases; bases with no gene match: 14. CDR3 length: 16 amino acids. CDR3: CAISPDREVPGEKLFF. DNA for the CDR3: TGTGCCATCAGCCCGGACAGGGAGGTCCCGGGGGAAAAACTGTTTTTT.

This clonotype has a count of ten or more. V gene TRBV29-1 combines with J gene TRBJ1-2; weak D call: TRBD1 (5 bases). CDR1 is SQVTM and CDR2 is ANQGSEA in the germline V gene. The V gene lost 4 bases and the J gene lost 0 bases, with 9 bases spanning the gap. The CDR3 is made up of 13 amino acids. The CDR3, as DNA: TGCAGCGTTGTCAGGGTAGCTAACTATGGCTACACCTTC. Amino acids: CSVVRVANYGYTF.

There are many counts of this clonotype. This chain joins TRBV9 and TRBJ2-1, with 7 bases matching TRBD2. Losses at the gene ends were 3 bases for V and 3 bases for J; bases not matched to a gene: 12. The V gene's germline CDR1 is SGDLS and CDR2 YYNGEE. This CDR3 is built from 17 residues. Here the CDR3 reads CASSELGGRVSYNEQFF. In nucleotides, the CDR3 is TGTGCCAGCAGCGAACTTGGCGGGAGAGTGAGCTACAATGAGCAGTTCTTC. Based on the CDR3 plus reference TRBV9 and TRBJ2-1, the full variable domain is DSGVTQTPKHLITATGQRVTLRCSPRSGDLSVYWYQQSLDQGLQFLIQYYNGEERAKGNILERFSAQQFPDLHSELNLSSLELGDSALYFCASSELGGRVSYNEQFFGPGTRLTVL.

This clonotype was seen ten or more times. This sequence joins TRBV6-2 or TRBV6-3 and TRBJ2-7; maybe TRBD1 (5 bases). CDR3 length: 15 amino acids. The germline V gene encodes CDR1 MNHEY and CDR2 SVGEGT. Trimming removed 2 bases from V and 0 bases from J, with 11 bases in between. Here the CDR3 DNA reads TGTGCCAGCAGTTACGGGGTAGACAGCTCCTACGAGCAGTACTTC. It translates to CASSYGVDSSYEQYF.

In this sample, this clonotype turned up many times. The J gene is TRBJ1-1, the V gene TRBV5-1; no clear D. The CDR3 totals 14 residues. Between the trimmed V and J ends, which lost 6 bases and 0 bases, there was a span of 12 bases. In germline, CDR1 is SGHRS, CDR2 YFSETQ. The CDR3 bases are TGCGCCAGCACCCCTGGGTCCTTGAACACTGAAGCTTTCTTT. This translates into CASTPGSLNTEAFF.

This clonotype came up many times. The chain recombines TRBV7-2 with TRBJ2-5; 7 bases fit TRBD2. The CDR3 is 15 amino acids. V lost 0 bases to trimming and J lost 5 bases; unmatched junction nucleotides: 6. CDR1 is SGHTA and CDR2 is FQGNSA in the germline V gene. The CDR3 nucleotides read TGTGCCAGCAGCTTAGCCGGACTAGGGGCCGAGACCCAGTACTTC. This gives the protein CASSLAGLGAETQYF.

At least ten counts were recorded for this clonotype. The J gene is TRBJ2-2, the V gene TRBV24-1; the D is unclear. The CDR3 is 16 amino acids. Germline V CDR1 and CDR2: KGHDR, SFDVKD. Deletions cut 4 bases from V and 6 bases from J, with 17 bases between. DNA of the CDR3: TGTGCCACCAGTGAACCTAAAAATGGTTACCCCGGGGAGCTGTTTTTT. Protein: CATSEPKNGYPGELFF.

Ten or more counts support this clonotype. The CDR3 here is CASSLTGGVYEQYF. CDR3 nucleotides: TGTGCCAGCAGTCTGACAGGGGGCGTCTACGAGCAGTACTTC. The V call is TRBV28, the J call TRBJ2-7; TRBD1 matches 10 bases. From germline, CDR1 is MDHEN and CDR2 SYDVKM. J was trimmed by 3 bases and V by 5 bases; bases with no gene match: 4. This CDR3 contains 14 residues.

This clonotype appeared many times. The chain carries TRBV29-1 and TRBJ2-7; 7 nucleotides agree with TRBD1. The CDR3 runs 14 residues. The V segment lost 7 bases and the J segment 0 bases; nucleotides outside the gene matches: 9. The germline CDR1 and CDR2 sequences are SQVTM and ANQGSEA. Here the CDR3 DNA reads TGCAGCGCCCATTCGGGACAGAACTCCTACGAGCAGTACTTC. Protein product: CSAHSGQNSYEQYF.